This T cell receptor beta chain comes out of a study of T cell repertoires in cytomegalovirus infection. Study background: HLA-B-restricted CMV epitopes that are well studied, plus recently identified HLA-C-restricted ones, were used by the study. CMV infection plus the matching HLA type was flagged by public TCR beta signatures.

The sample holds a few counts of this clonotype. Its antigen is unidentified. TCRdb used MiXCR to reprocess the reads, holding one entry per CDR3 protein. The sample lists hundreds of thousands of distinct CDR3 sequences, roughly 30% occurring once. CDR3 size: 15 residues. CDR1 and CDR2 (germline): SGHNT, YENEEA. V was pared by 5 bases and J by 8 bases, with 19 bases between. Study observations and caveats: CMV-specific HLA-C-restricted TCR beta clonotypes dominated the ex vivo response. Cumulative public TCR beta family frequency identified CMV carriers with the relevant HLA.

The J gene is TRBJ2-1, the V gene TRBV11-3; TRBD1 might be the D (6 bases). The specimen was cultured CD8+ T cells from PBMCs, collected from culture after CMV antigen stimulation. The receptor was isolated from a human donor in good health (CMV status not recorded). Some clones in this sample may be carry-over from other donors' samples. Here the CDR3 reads CASSARGWGQDEQFF. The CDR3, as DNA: TGTGCCAGCAGCGCCCGTGGTTGGGGGCAGGATGAGCAGTTCTTC.